This T cell receptor (beta chain) was profiled in a study of OX40 agonist ivuxolimab in advanced cancers. Study in general: At 0.01 to 10 mg/kg, ivuxolimab was administered intravenously to patients every 2 weeks.

Libraries were prepared by immunoSEQ multiplex PCR; TCRdb keeps only in-frame clonotypes and omits some of them. This table has 50,000 to 70,000 clones, around 91% appearing once. V was clipped by 1 base and J by 9 bases, with 8 bases between them. The CDR3 is 13 amino acids. CDR1 and CDR2 from the germline V gene are SGHDT and YYEEEE. Study results and limitations: At 0.1 to 3.0 mg/kg, clonal expansion of CD4+ and CD8+ blood T cells had occurred by week 6. More expanded clones were found, on average, in CD8+ than in CD4+ T cells.

As concerns this clone: Its antigen is unknown.

The chain combines TRBV5-6 with TRBJ2-6, with D uncertain. The sequence was obtained from an adult with an advanced solid tumor such as melanoma, head and neck, liver or kidney cancer. This specimen was CD4+ or CD8+ T cells sorted from blood, taken in a trial of the OX40 agonist ivuxolimab. CDR3 sequence (DNA): TGTGCCAGCAGCTTGCAGGTCGGCAACGTCCTGACTTTC. It specifies CASSLQVGNVLTF.